The following is a T cell receptor (beta chain) sequence with its context. These data belong to a study of low-dose radiotherapy and immunotherapy resistance in tumors. Donors were treated with nivolumab, ipilimumab, aspirin, and low-dose cyclophosphamide and radiotherapy. The presence of advanced solid tumors lacking tumor-infiltrating lymphocytes characterized eligible patients. TRAV- and TRBV-specific primers, spanning alpha and beta chains, primed first-strand cDNA. Both a constant-region primer and a V-primer adapter served to amplify TCRs across roughly 21 PCR cycles. MiXCR, run by TCRdb on the reads, gives a single entry per CDR3 protein. The data show approximately 6,300 distinct CDR3 sequences, over 55% seen once. The CDR3 contains 14 residues. V shed 2 bases and J shed 7 bases, with 12 bases lying between them. Germline lookup yields CDR1 SGHTA and CDR2 FQGNSA.

This chain connects TRBV7-2 to TRBJ1-5; D not certain. This sequence originates from a human donor with advanced metastatic prostate, ovarian, gallbladder or colorectal cancer (not recorded which). This table probably holds off-target reads from a library built for another chain. Here the CDR3 DNA reads TGTGCCAGCAGCTTAAATCCGGGTGGACAGCCCCAGCATTTT. Translated, it gives CASSLNPGGQPQHF.